The 4 T cell receptor beta chains below all came from one sample that was sequenced in a study of Ad26.COV2.S vaccination and SARS-CoV-2 variants. TCRdb's table, derived via immunoSEQ multiplex PCR, lists solely in-frame clones and lacks some. The sample consists of 300,000 to 400,000 clones, 75% to 90% of them appearing once. Treatment described: some 20 received Ad26.COV2.S at low or high dose, single or two shots; about 5 received placebo; per-sample allocation not given. At day 63 after the first vaccine or placebo injection, samples were drawn. The source was peripheral blood, collected in a trial of Ad26.COV2.S vaccine versus placebo. The origin of the receptors is a person between 18 and 65 years old who received the Ad26.COV2.S COVID-19 vaccine or a placebo.

The chain recombines TRBV18 with TRBJ2-6; TRBD2 matches at 11 bases. Germline V lookup: CDR1 KGHSH, CDR2 LQKENI. After removal of 3 bases from V and 0 bases from J, the junction contained 7 bases not matched to a gene. This CDR3 has 19 residues. CDR3 nucleotides: TGTGCCAGCTCACCCGTGGTAGCGGGAGGGAACTCTGGGGCCAACGTCCTGACTTTC. Translated: CASSPVVAGGNSGANVLTF.

V is TRBV18 and J is TRBJ2-7; D possibly uses TRBD1 or TRBD2 (6 bases each). Trimming shortened V by 6 bases and J by 3 bases, and 18 bases separated the two germline ends. This CDR3 is 15 amino acids long. Germline V gives CDR1 KGHSH, CDR2 LQKENI. CDR3 DNA: TGTGCCAGCTCCGAGGGGGGAAACGTCCTCTACGAGCAGTACTTC. It encodes CASSEGGNVLYEQYF.

As concerns this clone: In the same sample, other DNA sequences code for this CDR3. V gene TRBV6-2 or TRBV6-3 combines with J gene TRBJ2-3; no definite D call. CDR3 size: 11 residues. Germline CDR1 and CDR2: MNHEY and SVGEGT. V lost 2 bases to trimming and J lost 6 bases, with 3 bases between them. CDR3 sequence: CASSYPDTQYF. The CDR3 coding sequence is TGTGCCAGCAGTTACCCCGATACGCAGTATTTT.

The V and J genes are TRBV28 and TRBJ2-7; D is unclear. Germline loops: CDR1 MDHEN, CDR2 SYDVKM. There are 14 residues in the CDR3. Trimming shortened V by 4 bases and J by 2 bases, and 12 bases separated the two germline ends. The CDR3 loop reads CASSYTRTAYEQYF. For the CDR3, the DNA is TGTGCCAGCAGTTACACCCGAACGGCCTACGAGCAGTACTTC.